This is a list of T cell receptor beta chains from one sample in a study of blood T cells in healthy people across ages. TCRdb reprocessed the 5' RACE reads via MiXCR and lists one record per CDR3 protein. The sample holds over a million distinct CDR3 sequences, more than 40% seen once. The source material was blood. These receptors were taken from a woman in her fifties or sixties in good health. CDR3s include the opening cysteine and the closing phenylalanine or tryptophan.

v_call,j_call,cdr3_aa
TRBV4-3,TRBJ2-7,CASSRQRQGNYEQYF
TRBV9,TRBJ1-1,CASRKGSEAFF
TRBV7-9,TRBJ2-1,CACPRDPGNEQFF
TRBV15,TRBJ2-4,CATSRVSGRGAKNIQYF
TRBV7-3,TRBJ2-5,CASNFRQGETQYF
TRBV10-3,TRBJ2-1,CAISESQRTTSYNEQFF
TRBV7-9,TRBJ2-1,CASSSGAGAKNEQFF
TRBV5-1,.,CASSLDGWGRNEQYF
TRBV28,TRBJ1-4,CASSLIGQNNEKLFF
TRBV25-1,TRBJ2-1,CASSEEFQREQFF
TRBV27,TRBJ1-6,CARWQTSSYNSPLHF
TRBV7-2,TRBJ1-5,CASSLGGTGGRPQHF
TRBV20-1,TRBJ2-1,CSAEGLAGMNEQFF
TRBV6-5,TRBJ2-1,CASSPGTRVDEQFF
TRBV7-2,TRBJ2-3,CASRPRSTDTQYF
TRBV12-3/TRBV12-4,TRBJ1-1,CASRIRQANTEAFF
TRBV9,TRBJ2-7,CASSVEVVTYEQYF
TRBV9,TRBJ2-1,CASSAPSRDEQFF
TRBV3-1,TRBJ2-5,CASSQPYRRGDYNEQYF
TRBV5-1,TRBJ1-2,CATRQENYGYTF
TRBV7-3,TRBJ2-3,CASSFGVADTQYF
TRBV3-1,TRBJ2-1,CASSQGGRGPDSNEQFF
TRBV30,TRBJ1-4,CAWSSDRVSGEKLFF
TRBV11-2,TRBJ2-4,CASSLAYEGGSSNAKNIQYF
TRBV5-8,.,CASSLGQEVTQYF
TRBV27,TRBJ2-5,CASTASFWNQETQYF
TRBV6-1,TRBJ2-1,CASAGLARTYNEQFF
TRBV20-1,TRBJ2-3,CSARRITGTGSNADTQYF
TRBV20-1,TRBJ2-1,CSARDGRASGINEQFF
TRBV11-1,TRBJ2-3,CASSSSGRAYHTQYF
TRBV7-9,TRBJ2-7,CAGSLQDAEQYF
TRBV13,TRBJ2-7,CASSPFRDSPYEQYF
TRBV3-1,TRBJ2-2,CASRQRTGTGELFF
TRBV28,TRBJ1-4,CASSSPSGQGKEKLFF
TRBV10-2,TRBJ2-1,CASSETGTGGNNEQFF
TRBV7-9,TRBJ2-7,CASSLGQDSSYEQYF
TRBV5-1,TRBJ2-3,CASSLGGQAQYF
TRBV20-1,TRBJ2-7,CSAGVRSSYEQYF